The source of this T cell receptor beta chain is a study of response to subunit inactivated influenza vaccine. Study-wide results and caveats: Authors proposed each seasonal influenza vaccination draws in few new T cells.

The CDR3 contains 16 residues. Unmatched junction bases numbered 8, after V lost 2 bases and J lost 3 bases. Germline loops: CDR1 MNHEY, CDR2 SVGEGT. Using its own MiXCR run on the RT-PCR reads, TCRdb lists one record per CDR3 protein. Here the sample spans approximately 300,000 distinct CDR3 sequences, approximately 20% being singletons. The table lists this clonotype with a few counts. The antigen remains unidentified. The sample consisted of PBMCs from blood, taken about 19 months after vaccination. This sequence was found in a man between 45 and 75 years old who received an inactivated influenza vaccine. The chain combines TRBV6-2 or TRBV6-3 with TRBJ2-7; the match to TRBD2 covers 9 bases. CDR3 in DNA: TGTGCCAGCAGTTACCCGAGAGCGGGAGGTATCTACGAGCAGTACTTC. Encoded protein: CASSYPRAGGIYEQYF.